This is a list of T cell receptor beta chains from one sample in a study of T cell changes during pregnancy in multiple sclerosis. Generated by immunoSEQ multiplex PCR, the TCRdb table keeps only in-frame clones and is missing some. Of 35,000 to 50,000 clones listed, 87% are singletons. The source material was CD4+ T cells from peripheral blood mononuclear cells, sampled after pregnancy. These TCRs come from a female donor with multiple sclerosis, enrolled in a pregnancy study. The CDR3 runs from the conserved cysteine through the conserved F or W. Each record gives: J gene, V gene, clone size, CDR3 length, D gene, CDR3 protein, CDR3 DNA. A D gene is named only where the DNA matches it firmly. Size values are once, few and many counts, or a class for expanded clones, and some rows have none.

J: TRBJ1-4
V: TRBV6-5
size: NA
length: 14
D: NA
CDR3: CASSLTVNREKLFF
DNA: TGTGCCAGCAGTTTGACAGTGAATCGCGAAAAACTGTTTTTT

J: TRBJ1-5
V: TRBV5-6
size: once
length: 14
D: TRBD1
CDR3: CASSSQTGQQPQHF
DNA: TGTGCCAGCAGCTCTCAGACAGGGCAACAGCCCCAGCATTTT

J: TRBJ2-1
V: TRBV5-5
size: NA
length: 17
D: TRBD2
CDR3: CASSPYISGGRYNEQFF
DNA: TGTGCCAGCAGCCCCTACATTTCGGGGGGTCGCTACAATGAGCAGTTCTTC

J: TRBJ2-7
V: TRBV15
size: NA
length: 14
D: NA
CDR3: CATSRGGSSYEQYF
DNA: TGTGCCACCAGCAGAGGGGGCAGCTCCTACGAGCAGTACTTC

J: TRBJ1-3
V: TRBV5-1
size: NA
length: 16
D: NA
CDR3: CASSLQVGGSGNTIYF
DNA: TGCGCCAGCAGCTTGCAGGTGGGAGGATCTGGAAACACCATATATTTT

J: TRBJ1-5
V: TRBV2
size: NA
length: 15
D: TRBD1
CDR3: CASSESRGLGQPQHF
DNA: TGTGCCAGCAGTGAATCCAGGGGGCTCGGGCAGCCCCAGCATTTT

J: TRBJ2-5
V: TRBV5-1
size: once
length: 16
D: TRBD2
CDR3: CASSLLASGGEETQYF
DNA: TGCGCCAGCAGCTTGTTGGCTAGCGGGGGGGAAGAGACCCAGTACTTC

J: TRBJ2-5
V: TRBV5-6
size: NA
length: 15
D: NA
CDR3: CASSYGVQGQETQYF
DNA: TGTGCCAGCTCGTATGGGGTCCAGGGCCAAGAGACCCAGTACTTC

J: TRBJ1-1
V: TRBV29-1
size: NA
length: 14
D: NA
CDR3: CSVGGPGMNTEAFF
DNA: TGCAGCGTTGGCGGCCCAGGGATGAACACTGAAGCTTTCTTT

J: TRBJ2-2
V: TRBV4-1
size: NA
length: 16
D: TRBD1
CDR3: CASSQVQGARGRELFF
DNA: TGCGCCAGCAGCCAAGTACAGGGGGCTAGGGGTCGGGAGCTGTTTTTT

J: TRBJ2-7
V: TRBV5-1
size: NA
length: 15
D: NA
CDR3: CASSPDRIGTYEQYF
DNA: TGCGCCAGCAGCCCCGACAGGATTGGGACCTACGAGCAGTACTTC

J: TRBJ2-3
V: TRBV9
size: NA
length: 14
D: NA
CDR3: CASSVGGNTDTQYF
DNA: TGTGCCAGCAGCGTAGGCGGGAACACAGATACGCAGTATTTT

J: TRBJ2-3
V: TRBV4-3
size: NA
length: 15
D: NA
CDR3: CASSQGLLNTDTQYF
DNA: TGCGCCAGCAGCCAAGGCCTATTAAACACAGATACGCAGTATTTT

J: TRBJ1-5
V: TRBV5-8
size: NA
length: 15
D: NA
CDR3: CASSLVPRGNQPQHF
DNA: TGTGCCAGCAGCTTGGTCCCGCGGGGCAATCAGCCCCAGCATTTT